Following are 10 T cell receptor beta chains from one sample sequenced in a study of spatial heterogeneity in lung cancer. Each CDR3 protein is one row after TCRdb ran MiXCR on the 5' RACE reads. The table shows about 50,000 distinct CDR3 sequences, with roughly 7.6% occurring only once. Time point of the sample: sample taken at primary tumor resection. TCRs were sequenced from unsorted whole RNA of tumor, nontumor lung or PBMC. The sequencing here drew on PBMCs, taken at surgery. The receptors were sampled from a female donor with early-stage non-small cell lung cancer.

This clonotype appeared many times. The V gene is TRBV28, the J gene TRBJ1-2; TRBD1 aligns across 9 bases. Per germline, CDR1 MDHEN and CDR2 SYDVKM. The V segment lost 7 bases and the J segment 2 bases; nucleotides outside the gene matches: 8. The CDR3 consists of 15 residues. The CDR3: CASTPGQGRNYGYTF. CDR3 DNA sequence: TGTGCCAGCACCCCGGGACAGGGAAGAAACTATGGCTACACCTTC.

V and J are TRBV4-2 and TRBJ2-5; D remains unclear. Trimming pared 2 bases from V and 3 bases from J, leaving 1 base between. The germline gives CDR1 LGHNA, CDR2 YNFKEQ. The CDR3 is 11 residues long. CDR3 nucleotides: TGTGCCAGCAGCCAAAAAGAGACCCAGTACTTC. This encodes CASSQKETQYF.

This clonotype has at least ten counts. This chain links TRBV20-1 with TRBJ1-2; 7 bases are a match to TRBD1. The V and J ends lost 5 bases and 4 bases, in that order; junction bases with no gene match: 10. CDR3 length equals 14 residues. CDR1 is DFQATT, CDR2 SNEGSKA, per germline (reference sequence). DNA for the CDR3: TGCAGTGCTTCTGCGAGACAGGGTCTCTATGGCTACACCTTC. Encoded protein: CSASARQGLYGYTF.

V is TRBV18 and J is TRBJ2-5; D perhaps matches TRBD2 (6 bases). There are 14 residues in the CDR3. CDR1 KGHSH and CDR2 LQKENI come from the germline V gene. The germline V and J ends were trimmed by 3 bases and 0 bases, with 8 bases remaining between them. CDR3 protein: CASSPRGYQETQYF. DNA for the CDR3: TGTGCCAGCTCACCCCGGGGGTACCAAGAGACCCAGTACTTC.

In its sample, this clonotype was seen a few times. The chain carries TRBV3-1 and TRBJ2-2; no firm D call. Trimming cost V 4 bases and J 6 bases, with 15 bases left between them. Germline loops: CDR1 LGHDT, CDR2 YNNKEL (reference sequence). The CDR3 covers 15 residues. CDR3 DNA: TGTGCCAGCAGCCTCCACCTTAGCCTCCCCGGGGAGCTGTTTTTT. This translates into CASSLHLSLPGELFF. The entire variable domain, with the rest obtained from reference TRBV3-1 and TRBJ2-2, is as follows: DTAVSQTPKYLVTQMGNDKSIKCEQNLGHDTMYWYKQDSKKFLKIMFSYNNKELIINETVPNRFSPKSPDKAHLNLHINSLELGDSAVYFCASSLHLSLPGELFFGEGSRLTVL.

This clonotype was seen many times. The chain is built from TRBV30 and TRBJ2-1; a weak D match, TRBD2 (6 bases). This CDR3 comprises 12 residues. Germline CDR1 GTSNPN, CDR2 SVGIG (reference sequence). Trimming pared 2 bases from V and 5 bases from J, leaving 7 bases between. Here the CDR3 reads CAWSPGDNEQFF. The CDR3 bases are TGTGCCTGGAGTCCGGGGGACAATGAGCAGTTCTTC.

This clonotype was picked up a small number of times. The chain links TRBV18 to TRBJ1-1, with 7 positions matching TRBD1. V gave up 3 bases and J gave up 11 bases; unmatched junction bases: 15. Germline CDR1 is KGHSH and CDR2 is LQKENI. This CDR3 comprises 15 residues. The CDR3: CASSPSSTVPGGAFF. As DNA, the CDR3 is TGTGCCAGCTCACCTAGCTCCACGGTGCCAGGGGGGGCTTTCTTT.

This clonotype was seen repeatedly, ten times or more. The rearrangement links TRBV5-1 to TRBJ2-2; D gene ambiguous. The V gene lost 4 bases and the J gene lost 1 base, with 11 bases spanning the gap. Germline V gene data show CDR1 as SGHRS and CDR2 as YFSETQ. The CDR3 length is 15 residues. The CDR3 nucleotides are TGCGCCAGCAGCCATAACGAAGGGAACACCGGGGAGCTGTTTTTT. This encodes CASSHNEGNTGELFF.

This clonotype was seen a few times. V gene TRBV3-1 combines with J gene TRBJ2-1; possibly TRBD2 for D (5 bases). Germline CDR1 and CDR2: LGHDT and YNNKEL (reference sequence). The V and J ends lost 1 base and 9 bases respectively, with 13 bases between them. The CDR3 has 14 residues. CDR3 in amino acids: CASSQGPNGVEQFF. DNA of the CDR3: TGTGCCAGCAGCCAAGGGCCTAACGGGGTTGAGCAGTTCTTC.

This clonotype was recorded a few times. The gene calls are TRBV7-2 and TRBJ2-1; D is possibly TRBD2 (6 bases). V was pared by 3 bases and J by 6 bases, with 15 bases between. Germline values: CDR1 SGHTA, CDR2 FQGNSA. The CDR3 loop spans 15 amino acids. Here the CDR3 reads CASSFRSGTGNEQFF. The CDR3 DNA follows: TGTGCCAGCAGCTTTCGTTCAGGGACTGGCAATGAGCAGTTCTTC.